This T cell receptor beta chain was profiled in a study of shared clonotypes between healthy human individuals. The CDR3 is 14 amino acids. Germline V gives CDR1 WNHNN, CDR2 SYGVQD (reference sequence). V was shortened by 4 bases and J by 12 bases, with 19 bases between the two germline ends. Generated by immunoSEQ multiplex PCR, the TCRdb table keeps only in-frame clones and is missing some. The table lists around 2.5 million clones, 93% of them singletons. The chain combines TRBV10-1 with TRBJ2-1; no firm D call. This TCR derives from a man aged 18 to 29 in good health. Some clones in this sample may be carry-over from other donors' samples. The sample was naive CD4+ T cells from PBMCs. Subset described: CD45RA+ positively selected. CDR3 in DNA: TGCGCCAGCAGTGGACCTCTTGATCGTAGGGTGCAGTTCTTC. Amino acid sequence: CASSGPLDRRVQFF.